This T cell receptor beta chain came from a study of blood T cell repertoires in COVID-19. Germline V gives CDR1 SGHDN, CDR2 FVKESK. This CDR3 is 15 amino acids long. Trimming shortened V by 0 bases and J by 1 base, and 9 bases separated the two germline ends. Methods used by the authors: Reference gene primers were amplified, and this amplification served to estimate nucleated cell counts. Sequencing used immunoSEQ multiplex PCR; TCRdb keeps in-frame clones, though not all of them. That table furnishes V, J and clone size, whereas the DNA furnished D and trimming. This sample has around 440,000 clones, with roughly 88% found just once.

This clonotype was obtained from a woman aged 50 to 65 with COVID-19, enrolled during active disease. The sequenced material came from peripheral blood. The chain joins TRBV14 to TRBJ1-1; D call uncertain. In nucleotides, the CDR3 is TGTGCCAGCAGCCAAGATACGGGGAGGAACACTGAAGCTTTCTTT. This sequence encodes CASSQDTGRNTEAFF.